These 28 T cell receptor beta chains came from one sample sequenced in a study of T-cell reconstitution after alpha-beta-depleted transplantation in children. TCRbeta library preparation incorporated unique molecular identifiers. TCRdb reprocessed the PCR reads via MiXCR and lists one record per CDR3 protein. This table holds about 980,000 distinct CDR3 sequences, about 30% found once. Material: PBMCs, mostly from graft donor cells, obtained 360 days after TCRalphabeta/CD19-depleted stem cell transplant. These receptors were collected from a boy in the first two years of life who had a stem cell transplant for SCID, so the T cells may come from the graft donor.

This clonotype was seen only a few times. This chain connects TRBV20-1 to TRBJ2-2, with D tentatively TRBD1 (6 bases). The CDR3 totals 14 residues. From germline, CDR1 is DFQATT and CDR2 SNEGSKA (reference sequence). V was trimmed by 0 bases and J by 3 bases, leaving 8 bases between them. CDR3 residues: CSAREQGYTGELFF. For the CDR3, the DNA is TGCAGTGCTAGAGAACAGGGCTACACCGGGGAGCTGTTTTTT.

The rearrangement links TRBV18 to TRBJ2-3; D call uncertain. Trimming stripped 2 bases from V and 2 bases from J, with 11 bases between. This CDR3 comprises 15 residues. Germline CDR1 KGHSH, CDR2 LQKENI. CDR3 bases: TGTGCCAGCTCACCAATGCGCACTAACACAGATACGCAGTATTTT. Translating gives CASSPMRTNTDTQYF.

This clonotype occurred many times. The gene calls are TRBV6-2 or TRBV6-3 and TRBJ2-5; perhaps TRBD2 as D (5 bases). The CDR3 length is 12 residues. Germline lookup yields CDR1 MNHEY and CDR2 SVGEGT. The V end was cut by 4 bases, the J end by 5 bases, with 8 bases between. This CDR3 is CASSSSGETQYF. CDR3 bases: TGTGCCAGCAGTTCCAGCGGCGAGACCCAGTACTTC.

The chain couples TRBV29-1 to TRBJ1-1; TRBD1 might be the D (5 bases). Germline V gene lookup returns CDR1 SQVTM and CDR2 ANQGSEA. V was trimmed by 7 bases and J by 8 bases, leaving 17 bases between them. The CDR3 has 12 amino acids. The CDR3 bases are TGCAGCGCCCTGGGGTGGGGCCGCGAAGCTTTCTTT. Amino acid sequence: CSALGWGREAFF.

The chain carries TRBV7-9 and TRBJ2-7; TRBD2 agrees at 7 bases. V was pared by 4 bases and J by 3 bases, with 15 bases of the junction left unmatched. The germline V gene has CDR1 SEHNR and CDR2 FQNEAQ (reference sequence). The CDR3 loop spans 17 amino acids. The CDR3 reads CASSSWGGPVGNYEQYF. The CDR3, as DNA: TGTGCCAGCAGCTCTTGGGGGGGACCCGTCGGGAACTACGAGCAGTACTTC.

This clonotype was recorded at least ten times. This chain links TRBV3-1 with TRBJ2-6, with D possibly TRBD2 on 5 matching bases. CDR3 length equals 17 residues. Germline CDR1 LGHDT, CDR2 YNNKEL (reference sequence). Deletions cut 3 bases from V and 0 bases from J, with 12 bases between. CDR3 region: CASSQGHGLSGANVLTF. The CDR3 nucleotides read TGTGCCAGCAGCCAGGGTCACGGACTCTCTGGGGCCAACGTCCTGACTTTC.

The genes are TRBV29-1 and TRBJ2-7; 9 bases line up with TRBD1. The CDR3 is made up of 16 amino acids. V lost 4 bases, J lost 5 bases, and 15 bases stayed unmatched. Looked up from germline, CDR1 is SQVTM and CDR2 is ANQGSEA. CDR3 nucleotides: TGCAGCGTTGGAAGGGACAGGGAAAGGAGAGGTGACGAGCAGTACTTC. Residues: CSVGRDRERRGDEQYF.

This clonotype was seen more than once but under ten times. The V and J genes are TRBV28 and TRBJ2-3, with D hard to call. The CDR3 length is 18 residues. V lost 4 bases to trimming and J lost 4 bases, with 24 bases between them. In germline, CDR1 is MDHEN, CDR2 SYDVKM. The CDR3: CASSSLTYRAPLPDTQYF. CDR3 coding DNA: TGTGCCAGCAGTTCCCTAACCTACAGAGCTCCCCTCCCAGATACGCAGTATTTT.

Only a few counts were recorded for this clonotype. This chain connects TRBV12-3 or TRBV12-4 to TRBJ2-7; possible D gene TRBD2, 6 bases. V lost 8 bases and J 6 bases, leaving 23 bases between the germline ends. This CDR3 region has 15 residues. The CDR3 DNA follows: TGTGCCAGCGGAGGGGAACTGATACTCTCGCCCGAGCAGTACTTC. Residues: CASGGELILSPEQYF.

This chain connects TRBV12-3 or TRBV12-4 to TRBJ2-6; 7 bases map to TRBD1. There are 18 residues in the CDR3. V gave up 2 bases and J gave up 1 base; unmatched junction bases: 8. The chain's CDR3 is CASSLYGTVSSGANVLTF. The CDR3 coding sequence is TGTGCCAGCAGTTTATACGGGACAGTGTCATCTGGGGCCAACGTCCTGACTTTC.

The chain combines TRBV6-2 or TRBV6-3 with TRBJ2-5; 8 bases agree with TRBD2. J lost 5 bases, V lost 6 bases, and 8 bases had no gene match. This CDR3 comprises 14 residues. Germline V gene lookup returns CDR1 MNHEY and CDR2 SVGEGT. In nucleotides, the CDR3 is TGTGCCAGCAGGGACGGGGGGGCCGTCGAGACCCAGTACTTC. Amino acid sequence: CASRDGGAVETQYF.

This clonotype was seen a handful of times. The chain links TRBV28 to TRBJ2-5; tentative D call: TRBD1 (6 bases). The length of the CDR3 is 14 residues. The germline V gene encodes CDR1 MDHEN and CDR2 SYDVKM. V was pared by 2 bases and J by 3 bases, with 10 bases between. CDR3 region: CASSLTTGKETQYF. The CDR3 nucleotides are TGTGCCAGCAGTTTAACAACAGGGAAAGAGACCCAGTACTTC.

This clonotype was seen a handful of times. The CDR3 protein is CASSQVSATSGGAPHTQYF. DNA of the CDR3: TGTGCCAGCAGCCAAGTCTCAGCGACTAGCGGGGGGGCACCCCATACGCAGTATTTT. V usage is TRBV3-1 and J usage is TRBJ2-3; 14 bases match TRBD2. The CDR3 has 19 amino acids. V trimming: 1 base; J trimming: 7 bases; junction bases outside the gene matches: 13. In germline, CDR1 is LGHDT, CDR2 YNNKEL (reference sequence).

A few counts support this clonotype. V gene TRBV9 combines with J gene TRBJ2-5; 7 nucleotides match TRBD2. The CDR3 has 15 residues. CDR1 and CDR2 (germline): SGDLS, YYNGEE. Trimming at V came to 0 bases and at J to 5 bases, leaving 7 bases not matched to a gene. In DNA form, the CDR3 reads TGTGCCAGCAGCGTAGGGGCCTGGCGGGGGGAGACCCAGTACTTC. Protein sequence: CASSVGAWRGETQYF.

Only a few counts were recorded for this clonotype. V and J are TRBV29-1 and TRBJ1-2, with D perhaps matching TRBD1 (5 bases). V was clipped by 6 bases and J by 10 bases, with 21 bases between them. CDR3 length equals 13 residues. Per germline, CDR1 SQVTM and CDR2 ANQGSEA. The CDR3 is CSVVRDGGSVYTF. CDR3 nucleotide sequence: TGCAGCGTAGTCCGGGACGGCGGTTCTGTCTACACCTTC.

This clonotype was seen just once. J is TRBJ2-2 and V is TRBV27, with D possibly TRBD2 on 5 matching bases. Germline CDR1 and CDR2: MNHEY and SMNVEV (reference sequence). CDR3 size: 18 residues. Trimming stripped 5 bases from V and 6 bases from J, with 25 bases between. The CDR3 coding sequence is TGTGCCAGCAGTGCTACCTCCGGTGGCTACGAGGAGGCCGGGGAGCTGTTTTTT. It yields the protein CASSATSGGYEEAGELFF.

This clonotype was seen a handful of times. The V call is TRBV12-3 or TRBV12-4, the J call TRBJ2-2; perhaps TRBD1 as D (6 bases). Trimming shortened V by 9 bases and J by 0 bases, and 11 bases separated the two germline ends. The CDR3 contains 14 residues. The CDR3 DNA reads as TGTGCCAGTGGGACAACCGCGAACACCGGGGAGCTGTTTTTT. Amino acid sequence: CASGTTANTGELFF.

This clonotype has more than one count but fewer than ten. The rearrangement joins TRBV7-7 to TRBJ2-5, with TRBD1 identical over 10 bases. Germline V gene lookup returns CDR1 SSHAT and CDR2 FNYEAQ (reference sequence). The CDR3 is 15 residues long. The junction had 3 bases not matched to a gene; V was cut back by 2 bases and J by 3 bases. In DNA form, the CDR3 reads TGTGCCAGCAGCTTAACCGGGACAGGGGAAGAGACCCAGTACTTC. It translates to CASSLTGTGEETQYF.

V usage is TRBV10-3 and J usage is TRBJ2-1; 8 nucleotides align to TRBD2. The CDR3 sequence is 15 residues long. CDR1 and CDR2 (germline): ENHRY, SYGVKD. V was pared by 5 bases and J by 0 bases, with 3 bases of the junction left unmatched. The CDR3 region has the DNA TGTGCCATCAGTTTAGCGGGGCTCTCCTACAATGAGCAGTTCTTC. This encodes CAISLAGLSYNEQFF.

In its sample, this clonotype was seen once. The chain joins TRBV29-1 to TRBJ2-3; 8 bases agree with TRBD1. CDR3 length: 13 residues. CDR1 is SQVTM and CDR2 is ANQGSEA in the germline V gene. The trim removed 6 bases at V and 3 bases at J, leaving 5 bases unmatched. CDR3 loop: CSVRGQVTDTQYF. In DNA form, the CDR3 reads TGCAGCGTCCGGGGACAGGTAACAGATACGCAGTATTTT.

The chain combines TRBV28 with TRBJ2-7; D is possibly TRBD2 (6 bases). V shed 4 bases and J shed 3 bases, with 16 bases lying between them. The CDR3 sequence is 15 residues long. Looked up from germline, CDR1 is MDHEN and CDR2 is SYDVKM. This chain's CDR3 is CASSYRGFLSYEQYF. The DNA for the CDR3 is TGTGCCAGCAGTTATCGGGGGTTCCTGAGCTACGAGCAGTACTTC. Full variable domain (outside the CDR3, taken from reference TRBV28 and TRBJ2-7): DVKVTQSSRYLVKRTGEKVFLECVQDMDHENMFWYRQDPGLGLRLIYFSYDVKMKEKGDIPEGYSVSREKKERFSLILESASTNQTSMYLCASSYRGFLSYEQYFGPGTRLTVT.

This clonotype was detected only a few times. This sequence joins TRBV5-1 and TRBJ2-7; D remains unclear. Germline V gives CDR1 SGHRS, CDR2 YFSETQ. Trimming left V 1 base short and J 3 bases short, with 11 bases between. This CDR3 has 14 amino acids. The CDR3 coding sequence is TGCGCCAGCAGCTTGCAGGACCCCCGCTACGAGCAGTACTTC. Encoded protein: CASSLQDPRYEQYF.

The gene calls are TRBV14 and TRBJ2-7; TRBD1 is a possible D gene (6 bases). V lost 4 bases and J 7 bases, leaving 17 bases between the germline ends. The germline gives CDR1 SGHDN, CDR2 FVKESK. The CDR3 runs 14 residues. CDR3 amino acids: CASSPPVSGEEQYF. The CDR3 DNA follows: TGTGCCAGCAGCCCACCCGTCTCAGGGGAGGAGCAGTACTTC. The complete variable domain, with remaining parts taken from reference TRBV14 and TRBJ2-7, reads EAGVTQFPSHSVIEKGQTVTLRCDPISGHDNLYWYRRVMGKEIKFLLHFVKESKQDESGMPNNRFLAERTGGTYSTLKVQPAELEDSGVYFCASSPPVSGEEQYFGPGTRLTVT.

This clonotype came up a few times. This chain uses TRBV12-3 or TRBV12-4 with TRBJ1-5, with 7 nucleotides matching TRBD1. V shed 6 bases and J 0 bases; nucleotides not matched to a gene: 5. The CDR3 is 15 residues long. CDR3 in DNA: TGTGCCAGCAGGAAGACAGGGAATAGCAATCAGCCCCAGCATTTT. This sequence encodes CASRKTGNSNQPQHF.

A few counts support this clonotype. The chain links TRBV5-1 to TRBJ1-1; D is ambiguous. Trimming removed 5 bases from V and 2 bases from J, with 13 bases in between. Germline V gives CDR1 SGHRS, CDR2 YFSETQ. This CDR3 region has 14 residues. DNA for the CDR3: TGCGCCAGCAGTGTCAGAGGGCTTAACACTGAAGCTTTCTTT. Translated, it gives CASSVRGLNTEAFF. The full variable domain, its missing parts supplied by reference TRBV5-1 and TRBJ1-1, is KAGVTQTPRYLIKTRGQQVTLSCSPISGHRSVSWYQQTPGQGLQFLFEYFSETQRNKGNFPGRFSGRQFSNSRSEMNVSTLELGDSALYLCASSVRGLNTEAFFGQGTRLTVV.

CDR3 in amino acids: CSVETAGVFRAQYF. CDR3 DNA: TGCAGCGTTGAAACGGCTGGAGTCTTTCGGGCCCAGTACTTC. This chain uses TRBV29-1 with TRBJ2-5; D not certain. V gave up 2 bases and J gave up 9 bases, with 19 bases separating them. The CDR3 length is 14 residues. Germline CDR1 SQVTM, CDR2 ANQGSEA.

This clonotype appeared a few times. The chain has TRBV5-5 and TRBJ2-1, with 12 bases lining up with TRBD2. Germline V CDR1 and CDR2: SGHKS, YYEKEE (reference sequence). CDR3 size: 16 residues. The V and J ends lost 2 bases and 6 bases, in that order; junction bases with no gene match: 6. CDR3 DNA sequence: TGTGCCAGCAGCTTAAGCCTAGCGGGGGGGCTCAATGAGCAGTTCTTC. Amino acids: CASSLSLAGGLNEQFF.

The chain has TRBV4-2 and TRBJ2-3, with D maybe TRBD1 (7 bases). The CDR3 is 16 amino acids. V dropped 0 bases and J dropped 5 bases, with 15 bases sitting between them. Germline assignment: CDR1 LGHNA and CDR2 YNFKEQ. The CDR3 bases are TGTGCCAGCAGCCAAGATCAGGGGGTAGCGGAAGATACGCAGTATTTT. This gives the protein CASSQDQGVAEDTQYF.